These 27 T cell receptor beta chains came from one sample sequenced in a study of OX40 agonist ivuxolimab in advanced cancers. Assay used: immunoSEQ multiplex PCR; TCRdb lists only in-frame clones, some missing. The table lists about 18,000 clones, around 85% of them singletons. This sample comprised CD4+ or CD8+ T cells sorted from blood, obtained in a trial of the OX40 agonist ivuxolimab. Source of these receptors: an adult with an advanced solid tumor such as melanoma, head and neck, liver or kidney cancer.

The chain links TRBV27 to TRBJ1-5; tentative D call: TRBD1 (6 bases). Germline V CDR1 and CDR2: MNHEY, SMNVEV (reference sequence). Trimming left V 8 bases short and J 4 bases short, with 15 bases between. This CDR3 contains 14 residues. This CDR3 reads CASRRGADNQPQHF. The CDR3 region has the DNA TGTGCCAGCCGCCGGGGGGCAGATAATCAGCCCCAGCATTTT.

CDR3: CASSSTIRGTYEQYF. The CDR3 bases are TGTGCCAGCAGCAGCACGATCCGGGGGACCTACGAGCAGTACTTC. The chain has TRBV5-6 and TRBJ2-7, with a possible D match to TRBD2 (6 bases). The CDR3 has 15 residues. The V end lost 4 bases, the J end lost 2 bases, and 16 bases lay between the germline ends. Germline assignment: CDR1 SGHDT and CDR2 YYEEEE.

The chain employs TRBV28 and TRBJ1-2, with 7 bases matching TRBD1. J gave up 3 bases and V 7 bases, and 11 bases lay outside the gene matches. CDR1 and CDR2 from the germline V gene are MDHEN and SYDVKM. CDR3 length equals 15 residues. The DNA of the CDR3 is TGTGCCAGCACCCCTTTAGAGGGGGCGGACTATGGCTACACCTTC. Amino acid sequence: CASTPLEGADYGYTF.

The gene calls are TRBV29-1 and TRBJ1-2; TRBD1 agrees at 9 bases. V dropped 7 bases and J dropped 6; count of bases not matched to a gene: 6. The CDR3 covers 12 residues. The germline CDR1 and CDR2 sequences are SQVTM and ANQGSEA. This chain's CDR3 is CSAITGGDGYTF. CDR3 in DNA: TGCAGCGCCATCACAGGGGGCGATGGCTACACCTTC.

V usage is TRBV1 and J usage is TRBJ2-7; the table's TRBD2 call for D was not verified on the DNA. TRBV1 is termed a pseudogene. The CDR3 has 13 amino acids. Here the CDR3 reads CTSSQLDYYEQYF. As DNA, the CDR3 is TGCACCAGCAGCCAATTGGACTACTACGAGCAGTACTTC.

The chain is built from TRBV29-1 and TRBJ1-1, with D unclear. CDR3 length: 11 residues. V lost 6 bases to trimming and J lost 5 bases, with 10 bases between them. From germline, CDR1 is SQVTM and CDR2 ANQGSEA. The CDR3: CSVQKRTEAFF. The CDR3, as DNA: TGCAGCGTCCAGAAGAGGACTGAAGCTTTCTTT.

The V gene is TRBV5-6, the J gene TRBJ2-7, with D unclear. In germline, CDR1 is SGHDT, CDR2 YYEEEE. V lost 0 bases and J lost 0, with 4 bases in between. The CDR3 spans 13 residues. The chain's CDR3 is CASSLAGSYEQYF. DNA of the CDR3: TGTGCCAGCAGCTTGGCAGGCTCCTACGAGCAGTACTTC.

This chain links TRBV9 with TRBJ2-3, with TRBD2 matching 7 bases. V lost 0 bases, J lost 0 bases, and 1 base stayed unmatched. CDR1 SGDLS and CDR2 YYNGEE come from the germline V gene. This CDR3 comprises 15 residues. The CDR3 region is CASSVVGGSTDTQYF. CDR3 in DNA: TGTGCCAGCAGCGTAGTCGGGGGGAGCACAGATACGCAGTATTTT.

The DNA of the CDR3 is TGTGCCAGCTCACCATATGGGGAGGACACCGGGGAGCTGTTTTTT. This translates into CASSPYGEDTGELFF. V gene TRBV18 combines with J gene TRBJ2-2; perhaps TRBD2 as D (6 bases). The germline V gene encodes CDR1 KGHSH and CDR2 LQKENI. The CDR3 consists of 15 residues. The ends were cut back, 2 bases at V and 3 bases at J, with 10 bases in the middle.

This clone has just one count. The V and J genes are TRBV28 and TRBJ1-1; D uncertain. Germline lookup yields CDR1 MDHEN and CDR2 SYDVKM. Between the trimmed V and J ends, which lost 2 bases and 5 bases, there was a span of 15 bases. The CDR3 has 15 amino acids. The CDR3 bases are TGTGCCAGCAGTTTACCCCCCTCGGTTGGAACTGAAGCTTTCTTT. Its translation: CASSLPPSVGTEAFF.

The V and J genes are TRBV11-3 and TRBJ1-3; D not resolved. CDR3 length: 16 residues. Germline-derived CDR1 and CDR2 are SGHNT and YENEEA. Trimming stripped 2 bases from V and 4 bases from J, with 15 bases between. CDR3 region: CASSLIDPGWGNTIYF. The CDR3 nucleotides read TGTGCCAGCAGCTTAATTGACCCTGGATGGGGAAACACCATATATTTT. The full variable domain, rest sourced from reference TRBV11-3 and TRBJ1-3, is EAGVVQSPRYKIIEKKQPVAFWCNPISGHNTLYWYLQNLGQGPELLIRYENEEAVDDSQLPKDRFSAERLKGVDSTLKIQPAELGDSAVYLCASSLIDPGWGNTIYFGEGSWLTVV.

This chain links TRBV27 with TRBJ2-7; unclear D gene. The CDR3 spans 13 residues. In germline, CDR1 is MNHEY, CDR2 SMNVEV (reference sequence). Trimming cost V 1 base and J 6 bases, with 10 bases left between them. The CDR3: CASSLLSVGEQYF. The DNA for the CDR3 is TGTGCCAGCAGTTTATTGAGTGTGGGCGAGCAGTACTTC.

The chain recombines TRBV4-2 with TRBJ2-5; 8 nucleotides match TRBD1. CDR1 is LGHNA, CDR2 YNFKEQ, per germline. Trimming removed 0 bases from V and 4 bases from J; junction bases left unmatched: 4. The length of the CDR3 is 15 residues. CDR3 loop: CASSQEQGGVETQYF. CDR3 in DNA: TGTGCCAGCAGCCAAGAACAGGGGGGCGTAGAGACCCAGTACTTC.

This chain joins TRBV28 and TRBJ1-4; D unclear. The CDR3 totals 11 residues. Trimming removed 1 base from V and 6 bases from J, with 0 bases in between. CDR1 is MDHEN, CDR2 SYDVKM, per germline. The CDR3, as DNA: TGTGCCAGCAGTTTATATGAAAAACTGTTTTTT. Its protein is CASSLYEKLFF.

The CDR3 nucleotides read TGCAGTATTACAGGGGCCCAACGGAAAGAGACCCAGTACTTC. It translates to CSITGAQRKETQYF. The V and J genes are TRBV29-1 and TRBJ2-5; 7 bases agree with TRBD1. The CDR3 runs to 14 residues. CDR1 is SQVTM, CDR2 ANQGSEA, per germline.

The V gene is TRBV27, the J gene TRBJ2-7, with D unclear. Germline V lookup: CDR1 MNHEY, CDR2 SMNVEV (reference sequence). V was cut by 3 bases and J by 0 bases, with 15 bases left in between. The CDR3 loop spans 16 amino acids. As DNA, the CDR3 is TGTGCCAGCAGTTTTTATGCTCTGACCCCCTCCTACGAGCAGTACTTC. This codes for CASSFYALTPSYEQYF.

The chain has TRBV11-2 and TRBJ2-7, with D unclear. Trimming stripped 10 bases from V and 8 bases from J, with 15 bases between. CDR1 is SGHAT, CDR2 FQNNGV, per germline. This CDR3 is built from 11 residues. CDR3 loop: CAILFSDKQYF. The CDR3 coding sequence is TGTGCCATCCTATTTTCCGACAAGCAGTACTTC.

The rearrangement joins TRBV4-2 to TRBJ2-1, with D perhaps TRBD1 (6 bases). Germline CDR1 and CDR2: LGHNA and YNFKEQ. Trimming took off 7 bases at V and 5 bases at J, with 27 bases between the two ends. The CDR3 is 18 residues long. The CDR3 spells CASNPNAVMTGENNEQFF. The CDR3 region has the DNA TGTGCCAGCAACCCCAACGCCGTCATGACAGGAGAAAACAATGAGCAGTTCTTC.

The chain carries TRBV7-2 and TRBJ2-5; 11 bases fit TRBD2. Germline assignment: CDR1 SGHTA and CDR2 FQGNSA. V lost 2 bases and J lost 5; bases outside the gene matches: 7. The CDR3 is 16 residues long. This CDR3 reads CASSLRLAGLGETQYF. The CDR3 DNA reads TGTGCCAGCAGCTTAAGACTAGCGGGACTGGGGGAGACCCAGTACTTC. Looking up the rest from reference TRBV7-2 and TRBJ2-5 gives the full variable domain: GAGVSQSPSNKVTEKGKDVELRCDPISGHTALYWYRQSLGQGLEFLIYFQGNSAPDKSGLPSDRFSAERTGGSVSTLTIQRTQQEDSAVYLCASSLRLAGLGETQYFGPGTRLLVL.

This clone was detected a few times. This chain joins TRBV7-2 and TRBJ2-1, with 9 bases that match TRBD2. Trimming at V came to 4 bases and at J to 9 bases, leaving 4 bases not matched to a gene. CDR1 and CDR2 (germline): SGHTA, FQGNSA. This CDR3 has 13 amino acids. CDR3 nucleotides: TGTGCCAGCAGCTGGACTAGCGATACTGAGCAGTTCTTC. Its protein product is CASSWTSDTEQFF.

V and J are TRBV7-9 and TRBJ2-6; TRBD2 aligns across 8 bases. Germline V gene sequence: CDR1 SEHNR, CDR2 FQNEAQ (reference sequence). With V trimmed by 5 bases and J by 0 bases, 9 bases remained unmatched. CDR3 length: 18 residues. CDR3 nucleotides: TGTGCCAGCAGCGCTTATAGCGGGACACTCTCTGGGGCCAACGTCCTGACTTTC. It yields the protein CASSAYSGTLSGANVLTF.

The chain carries TRBV19 and TRBJ2-7; the match to TRBD2 covers 8 bases. The CDR3 is 15 amino acids. J was trimmed by 2 bases and V by 2 bases; bases with no gene match: 5. The germline V gene has CDR1 LNHDA and CDR2 SQIVND (reference sequence). As DNA, the CDR3 is TGTGCCAGTAGTATATGGCTAGCGGGCCCCTACGAGCAGTACTTC. Amino acids: CASSIWLAGPYEQYF.

The chain has TRBV25-1 and TRBJ2-1; TRBD2 aligns across 7 bases. V was pared by 4 bases and J by 1 base, with 13 bases of the junction left unmatched. This CDR3 is built from 18 residues. Germline V gene data show CDR1 as MGHDK and CDR2 as SYGVNS. The CDR3 DNA is TGTGCCAGCAGTGGGTCTTTGGGGGGAGGGCCGTCCTACAATGAGCAGTTCTTC. As protein: CASSGSLGGGPSYNEQFF.

The genes are TRBV7-9 and TRBJ2-1; 14 bases align to TRBD2. Germline loops: CDR1 SEHNR, CDR2 FQNEAQ (reference sequence). The V gene end was trimmed by 5 bases and the J gene end by 7 bases; junction bases not matched to a gene: 7. CDR3 size: 16 residues. CDR3 nucleotides: TGTGCCAGCAGCACGTGGACTAGCGGGAGGAGTAATGAGCAGTTCTTC. Amino acid sequence: CASSTWTSGRSNEQFF. Drawing the rest from reference TRBV7-9 and TRBJ2-1, the complete variable domain is DTGVSQNPRHKITKRGQNVTFRCDPISEHNRLYWYRQTLGQGPEFLTYFQNEAQLEKSRLLSDRFSAERPKGSFSTLEIQRTEQGDSAMYLCASSTWTSGRSNEQFFGPGTRLTVL.

This sequence joins TRBV6-6 and TRBJ1-1; D is uncertain. The germline V and J ends were trimmed by 0 bases and 0 bases, with 2 bases remaining between them. The CDR3 extends over 13 amino acids. The germline gives CDR1 MNHNY, CDR2 SVGAGI (reference sequence). For the CDR3, the DNA is TGTGCCAGCAGTTACTCAATGAACACTGAAGCTTTCTTT. Translating it yields CASSYSMNTEAFF.

V usage is TRBV19 and J usage is TRBJ1-2, with 7 bases identical to TRBD1. The CDR3 sequence is 15 residues long. Germline values: CDR1 LNHDA, CDR2 SQIVND (reference sequence). J gave up 2 bases and V 4 bases, and 7 bases lay outside the gene matches. CDR3 DNA sequence: TGTGCCAGTAGTAAGTTACAGGGGTGGAACTATGGCTACACCTTC. It encodes CASSKLQGWNYGYTF.

This chain connects TRBV6-6 to TRBJ1-2; D gene ambiguous. The germline CDR1 and CDR2 sequences are MNHNY and SVGAGI (reference sequence). The germline V and J ends were trimmed by 0 bases and 4 bases, with 9 bases remaining between them. The CDR3 loop spans 14 amino acids. Here the CDR3 DNA reads TGTGCCAGCAGTTACTCGGGGTCGGTCTATGGCTACACCTTC. This encodes CASSYSGSVYGYTF.